These T cell receptor beta chains were read from a single sample in a study of blood T cells in healthy people across ages. TCRdb fed the 5' RACE reads into MiXCR, producing one record per CDR3 protein. The sample has some 1.5 million distinct CDR3 sequences; roughly 27% are singletons. Input material: blood. These receptors were obtained from a woman aged 25 to 39 in good health. The CDR3 runs from the conserved cysteine through the conserved F or W. The D gene is left open where the match is weak. Expanded clones get a size class; other rows say once, few or many, or leave the size out.

d_call	v_call	j_call	clone_size	cdr3_nt	cdr3_aa
NA	TRBV29-1	TRBJ2-6	once	TGCAGCACGGGACAAGATTCTGGGGCCAACGTCCTGACTTTC	CSTGQDSGANVLTF
NA	TRBV7-2	TRBJ2-1	many	TGTGCCAGCAGCTTAGCGGGAGGCCGCTACAATGAGCAGTTCTTC	CASSLAGGRYNEQFF
NA	TRBV7-9	TRBJ1-2	many	TGTGCCAGCAGCTTAGCAGGGGTCGACTATGGCTACACCTTC	CASSLAGVDYGYTF
NA	TRBV12-3/TRBV12-4	TRBJ2-6	few	TGTGCCAGCAGTTCCCTCGGCAGGTCTTCTGGGGCCAACGTCCTGACTTTC	CASSSLGRSSGANVLTF
NA	TRBV6-2/TRBV6-3	TRBJ2-5	few	TGTGCCAGCAGTCCAACCACAGAGACCCAGTACTTC	CASSPTTETQYF
NA	TRBV5-1	TRBJ2-2	NA	TGCGCCAGCAGCTTGGATCCAGGGCCGAACACCTGGGAGCTGTTTTTT	CASSLDPGPNTWELFF
NA	TRBV7-2	TRBJ2-5	NA	TGTGCCAGTAGCTTATATCGGTGGGAGACCCAGTACTTC	CASSLYRWETQYF
TRBD2	TRBV12-3/TRBV12-4	TRBJ2-5	NA	TGTGCCAGCAGCCCTGGGACTAGCGGCCTTAGAGCGCAGTACTTC	CASSPGTSGLRAQYF
NA	TRBV5-1	TRBJ2-5	few	TGCGCCAGCAGCTTGGTTGCCAACAATGAGCAGTACTTC	CASSLVANNEQYF
NA	TRBV5-1	TRBJ2-7	many	TGCGCCAGCAGCCAAGACGTCTACGAGCAGTACTTC	CASSQDVYEQYF
NA	TRBV5-1	TRBJ2-3	NA	TGCGCCAGCAGCTTGGGCTTGGGGGGAGCAGATACGCAGTATTTT	CASSLGLGGADTQYF
NA	TRBV2	TRBJ2-7	many	TGTGCCAGCACTTCTTCGGTTATCGCCTACGAGCAGTACTTC	CASTSSVIAYEQYF
TRBD2	TRBV20-1	TRBJ2-3	few	TGCAGTGTTAGAAGAGTGGGCGGGGGGGCCGCAGATACGCAGTATTTT	CSVRRVGGGAADTQYF
TRBD2	TRBV6-4	TRBJ2-1	few	TGTGCCAGCAGTGACTCGAGAGCGGGAGAAGTCCGTAGGCCCCATGAGCAGTTCTTC	CASSDSRAGEVRRPHEQFF
TRBD2	TRBV20-1	TRBJ2-1	NA	TGCAGTGCTAGTCCCGTGACTAGCGGGATCGATGAGCAGTTCTTC	CSASPVTSGIDEQFF
TRBD1	TRBV27	TRBJ1-5	NA	TGTGCCAGCAGTCCCAGGGACAGGGGACAATTGTATCAGCCCCAGCATTTT	CASSPRDRGQLYQPQHF
NA	TRBV4-1	TRBJ2-5	NA	TGCGCCAGCAGCACCCTCGGGGGCCGTGACCAAGAGACCCAGTACTTC	CASSTLGGRDQETQYF
TRBD1	TRBV28	TRBJ2-3	NA	TGTGCCAGCAGTTTTCGGGGACAGGGACCAGATACGCAGTATTTT	CASSFRGQGPDTQYF
NA	TRBV5-1	TRBJ2-7	few	TGCGCCAGCAGGTTGGTTGGAACCTACGAGCAGTACTTC	CASRLVGTYEQYF
NA	TRBV6-2/TRBV6-3	TRBJ2-7	few	TGTGCCACACACAGGAAGGCCTACGAGCAGTACTTC	CATHRKAYEQYF
NA	TRBV12-3/TRBV12-4	TRBJ1-2	many	TGTGCCAGCAGTCCCGGGGTCTATGGCTACACCTTC	CASSPGVYGYTF
NA	TRBV12-5	TRBJ1-1	NA	TGTGCTAGTGGTCCCTCCTACCCGAACACTGAAGCTTTCTTT	CASGPSYPNTEAFF
NA	TRBV7-9	TRBJ2-7	NA	TGTGCCAGCAGCCTCAGGGTGGGGGTGTACAATGAGCAGTACTTC	CASSLRVGVYNEQYF
TRBD1	TRBV12-3/TRBV12-4	TRBJ1-2	NA	TGTGCCAGCAGTGTGGGACAGACTAACTATGGCTACACCTTC	CASSVGQTNYGYTF
TRBD1	TRBV18	TRBJ2-1	NA	TGTGCCAGCTCACCACAGATGGGACAGAGCTCCTACAATGAGCAGTTCTTC	CASSPQMGQSSYNEQFF
NA	TRBV7-2	TRBJ2-7	NA	TGTGCCAGCAGCTTAGGTAGCGCGGTTGGCTCCTACGAGCAGTACTTC	CASSLGSAVGSYEQYF
NA	TRBV6-2/TRBV6-3	TRBJ1-2	many	TGTGCCAGCAGTTACCGGTTGTGGATTAACTATGGCTACACCTTC	CASSYRLWINYGYTF
TRBD2	TRBV7-9	TRBJ2-3	few	TGTGCCAGCAGCTCCGGGACTAGCCGCCATACGCAGTATTTT	CASSSGTSRHTQYF
NA	TRBV18	TRBJ1-2	NA	TGTGCCAGCTCACCACCGAGAAGGGCCCCCAGTATCAGTGGCTACACCTTC	CASSPPRRAPSISGYTF
NA	TRBV5-1	TRBJ1-2	NA	TGCGCCAGCAGCTTGTACCCTCATGGGCTCGGCTACACCTTC	CASSLYPHGLGYTF
NA	TRBV28	TRBJ2-3	once	TGTGCCAGCTACGGCGTACCAGATACGCAGTATTTT	CASYGVPDTQYF
TRBD1	TRBV11-2	TRBJ2-2	NA	TGTGCCGTCGGGGCAGGGGGCAACACCGGGGAGCTGTTTTTT	CAVGAGGNTGELFF
TRBD1	TRBV28	TRBJ2-7	many	TGTGCCAGCACACAGGGGATAAAGTACGAGCAGTACTTC	CASTQGIKYEQYF
NA	TRBV7-9	TRBJ2-7	few	TGTGCCAGCAGCTTAGGTGAAAGGGGCTACGAGCAGTACTTC	CASSLGERGYEQYF
TRBD2	TRBV7-6	TRBJ2-7	many	TGTGCCAGCAGCCCGGGGGGATCCAGATACGAGCAGTACTTC	CASSPGGSRYEQYF
NA	TRBV28	TRBJ2-3	once	TGTGCCAGCAGTTTCCAGCAAGGCCCAGATACGCAGTATTTT	CASSFQQGPDTQYF
TRBD2	TRBV10-3	TRBJ2-2	NA	TGTGCCGGCCGCTCTAGCGGGAAGAACACCGGGGAGCTGTTTTTT	CAGRSSGKNTGELFF
NA	TRBV2	TRBJ2-5	few	TGTGCCAGCAGTGAGGGGGTGCGCCAAGAGACCCAGTACTTC	CASSEGVRQETQYF
TRBD1	TRBV5-1	TRBJ2-5	many	TGCGCCAGCAGGGACAGGGCTCAAGAGACCCAGTACTTC	CASRDRAQETQYF
NA	TRBV7-9	TRBJ1-2	NA	TGTGCCAGCCCACACCCGGGGGGCTATGGCTACACCTTC	CASPHPGGYGYTF
NA	TRBV5-6	TRBJ2-7	few	TGTGCCAGCAGCTTCAGGGCCTCTTTTTCCTACGAGCAGTACTTC	CASSFRASFSYEQYF
NA	TRBV12-3/TRBV12-4	TRBJ1-2	NA	TGTGCCAGCAGTGTAGGGGTGTGGGGCTACACCTTC	CASSVGVWGYTF
TRBD2	TRBV7-9	TRBJ2-4	NA	TGTGCCAGCAGCTTGGAGACTAGCGGGGGTCTAGCCAAAAACATTCAGTACTTC	CASSLETSGGLAKNIQYF
TRBD2	TRBV27	TRBJ2-3	NA	TGTGCCAGCAGTTTTGAACCGAGCGGGAATACGCAGTATTTT	CASSFEPSGNTQYF
TRBD2	TRBV20-1	TRBJ2-1	many	TGCAGTGCTATATCCGGGGGGGCCCGAAATGAGCAGTTCTTC	CSAISGGARNEQFF
NA	TRBV6-5	TRBJ1-5	NA	TGTGCCAGCAGAACGGGGCGAAATAGCAATCAGCCCCAGCATTTT	CASRTGRNSNQPQHF
TRBD2	TRBV7-9	TRBJ2-4	NA	TGTGCCAGCAGCCGAAGAGCGGGAGCGGCTGGAGCCAAAAACATTCAGTACTTC	CASSRRAGAAGAKNIQYF
NA	TRBV29-1	TRBJ2-3	few	TGCAGCGTTGTGGCAGGGACAGATACGCAGTATTTT	CSVVAGTDTQYF
NA	TRBV25-1	TRBJ2-1	NA	TGTGCCAGCAGTGAATCAGTGGCGGCAGTTCAGTTCTTC	CASSESVAAVQFF
NA	TRBV29-1	TRBJ2-1	many	TGCAGCGTTATCCATGAGGGGAGCTACAATGAGCAGTTCTTC	CSVIHEGSYNEQFF
TRBD1	TRBV3-1	TRBJ2-5	NA	TGTGCCAGCAGCCTCCCCGGACAGGGAGGGACCCAGTACTTC	CASSLPGQGGTQYF
TRBD2	TRBV20-1	TRBJ2-7	NA	TGCAGTGCTCCCAGCGGGAGGGGGGACTACGAGCAGTACTTC	CSAPSGRGDYEQYF